This section outlines one T cell receptor beta chain sequence together with its context. In the authors' workflow: Nucleated cell counts were estimated from reference gene primer amplification. Only in-frame clones appear in the TCRdb table, and some are missing; sequencing was by immunoSEQ multiplex PCR. V, J and clone size derive from that table, while D and trimming were established from the DNA sequence. The sample consists of about 140,000 clones, about 86% of them appearing once. This sample stems from a study of blood T cell repertoires in COVID-19. About the study: COVID-19 samples, acute and convalescent, were from the United States, Italy and Spain. Nucleic acid was either cDNA or gDNA, and it came from T cells, B-cell-depleted T cells, or PBMCs.

V was pared by 5 bases and J by 6 bases, with 6 bases of the junction left unmatched. Germline V gene sequence: CDR1 LNHDA, CDR2 SQIVND (reference sequence). CDR3 size: 14 residues. The TCR sequence derives from an older woman with acute or convalescent COVID-19. The sequenced sample consisted of peripheral blood. The rearrangement joins TRBV19 to TRBJ2-1; 8 nucleotides line up with TRBD2. CDR3 loop: CASSLSGGRNEQFF. CDR3 in DNA: TGTGCCAGTAGTCTGTCGGGAGGGCGCAATGAGCAGTTCTTC.